The clone carrying this T cell receptor beta chain was seen a handful of times. Its antigen is as yet unknown. Each donor supplied ten milliliters of peripheral blood. Samples each yielded at least 5.5 micrograms of total RNA. This specimen belongs to a study of blood T cells in healthy people across ages. Study-level points and caveats: Greater diversity and more naive CD4+ cells were seen in long-lived donors than in aged donors.

Sample-barcoded 5' priming and a J-beta primer mix drove a second PCR of roughly 7 to 11 cycles. With 12 random nucleotides, a template-switch adaptor tagged each individual cDNA molecule. TCRdb recomputed calls from the 5' RACE reads with MiXCR, one row per CDR3 protein. The sample includes more than 550,000 distinct CDR3 sequences, 22% of them seen just once. The CDR3 extends over 12 amino acids. Trimming removed 10 bases from V and 6 bases from J; junction bases left unmatched: 4. Per the germline V gene, CDR1 is SNHLY and CDR2 is FYNNEI. This clonotype originated in a man aged 70-80 years in good health. The rearrangement joins TRBV2 to TRBJ2-1; TRBD2 matches 9 bases. Sequencing was carried out using blood. The CDR3 reads CATPGLANEQFF. CDR3 sequence (DNA): TGTGCCACCCCGGGACTAGCCAATGAGCAGTTCTTC. The variable domain in full, with the rest retrieved from reference TRBV2 and TRBJ2-1, is EPEVTQTPSHQVTQMGQEVILRCVPISNHLYFYWYRQILGQKVEFLVSFYNNEISEKSEIFDDQFSVERPDGSNFTLKIRSTKLEDSAMYFCATPGLANEQFFGPGTRLTVL.